This T cell receptor beta chain was obtained from a study of sequential checkpoint blockade in melanoma. Study overall: Arm A got nivolumab then ipilimumab; arm B the reverse, 1:1.

Libraries were prepared by immunoSEQ multiplex PCR; TCRdb keeps only in-frame clonotypes and omits some of them. Among fewer than 15,000 clones listed, roughly four fifths were seen once. Treatment noted: randomized to nivolumab then ipilimumab (arm A) or the reverse (arm B). Sorted cells were live CD3+CD8+, lacking CD19 and CD56, from PBMCs. V lost 4 bases, J lost 0 bases, and 9 bases lay in between. Per germline, CDR1 LGHNA and CDR2 YNFKEQ. This CDR3 spans 14 amino acids. Sequencing was performed on CD8+ T cells sorted from blood (inferred from file names), taken from a patient given nivolumab and ipilimumab in sequence. The clonotype comes from a human donor with melanoma. The V call is TRBV4-2, the J call TRBJ1-1; a weak D match, TRBD1 (6 bases). CDR3 loop: CASSLQGMNTEAFF. The CDR3 DNA sequence: TGTGCCAGCAGCCTCCAGGGGATGAACACTGAAGCTTTCTTT.